This TCR beta chain stems from a study of blood T cells in healthy people across ages. With a J-beta primer mix and a sample-barcoded 5' primer, a second PCR ran about 6 to 11 cycles. TCRdb recomputed calls from the 5' RACE reads with MiXCR, one row per CDR3 protein. Seen here are over 700,000 distinct CDR3 sequences, around half observed once, and the top ten hold 41%. The V end lost 0 bases, the J end lost 3 bases, and 8 bases lay between the germline ends. This CDR3 spans 14 amino acids. Ranging in age from about 6 to 90, the donors were healthy Caucasian individuals from Russia. Details on this clonotype: Its specificity is not known.

Study observations and caveats: Naive T cell percentage and TCR beta diversity correlated strongly. CMV status of donors was not determined, possibly confounding expanded clonotype changes.

Material for sequencing was blood. The chain couples TRBV12-3 or TRBV12-4 to TRBJ1-2, with no clear D. This sequence originates from an older man in good health. For the CDR3, the DNA is TGTGCCAGCAGTTTAGCGGGTCAAGACTATGGCTACACCTTC. It codes for CASSLAGQDYGYTF.